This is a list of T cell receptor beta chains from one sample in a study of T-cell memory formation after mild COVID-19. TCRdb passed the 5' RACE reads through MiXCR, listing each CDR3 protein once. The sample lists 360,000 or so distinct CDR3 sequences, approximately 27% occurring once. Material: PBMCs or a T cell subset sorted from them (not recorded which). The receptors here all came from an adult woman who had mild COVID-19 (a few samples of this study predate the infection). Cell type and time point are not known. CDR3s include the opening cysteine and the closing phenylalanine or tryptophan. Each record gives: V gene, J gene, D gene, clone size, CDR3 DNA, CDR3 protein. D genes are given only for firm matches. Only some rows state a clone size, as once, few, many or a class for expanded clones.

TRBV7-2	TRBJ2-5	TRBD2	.	TGTGCCAGCAGCTTAGGAGTAGCGGGAGGGGAAGAGACCCAGTACTTC	CASSLGVAGGEETQYF
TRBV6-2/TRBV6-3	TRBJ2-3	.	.	TGTGCCAGCACTCAAGGGACCTACACAGATACGCAGTATTTT	CASTQGTYTDTQYF
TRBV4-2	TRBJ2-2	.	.	TGTGCCAGCAGCCAAGCAAGGGATGCCGGGGAGCTGTTTTTT	CASSQARDAGELFF
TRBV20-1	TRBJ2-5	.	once	TGCAGTGCTAGTCTAGCGTGGTTCCAAGAGACCCAGTACTTC	CSASLAWFQETQYF
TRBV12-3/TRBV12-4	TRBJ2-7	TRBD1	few	TGTGCCAGCAGCGTCGAGACAGGGTTGACCTACGAGCAGTACTTC	CASSVETGLTYEQYF
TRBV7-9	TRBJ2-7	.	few	TGTGCCAGCAGCTTAGAAAGCGACGAGCAGTACTTC	CASSLESDEQYF
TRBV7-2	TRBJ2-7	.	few	TGTGCCAGCAGCCCGAGCAGGGGCCCCTACGAGCAGTACTTC	CASSPSRGPYEQYF
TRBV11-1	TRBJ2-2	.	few	TGTGCCAGCAGCTTCCTGGGGGCGAACACCGGGGAGCTGTTTTTT	CASSFLGANTGELFF
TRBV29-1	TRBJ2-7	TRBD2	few	TGCAGCGTTGAATTAGCGGGAGGTCCCCCCTACGAGCAGTACTTC	CSVELAGGPPYEQYF
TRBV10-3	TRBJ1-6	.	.	TGTGCCATCAGTGAGGACCGGGGTTATAATTCACCCCTCCACTTT	CAISEDRGYNSPLHF
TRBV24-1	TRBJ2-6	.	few	TGTGCCACCAGTGGGGCAGGGAAGACTAGTGGGGCCAACGTCCTGACTTTC	CATSGAGKTSGANVLTF
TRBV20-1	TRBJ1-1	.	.	TGCAGTGCTAGAGAGGGAGGGGACACTGAAGCTTTCTTT	CSAREGGDTEAFF
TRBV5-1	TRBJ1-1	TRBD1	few	TGCGCCAGCAGCCATGGGGGACAGGGGGCTGAAGCTTTCTTT	CASSHGGQGAEAFF
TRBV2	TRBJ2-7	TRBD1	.	TGTGCCAGCCTCAGGGACAGAGCCTACGAGCAGTACTTC	CASLRDRAYEQYF
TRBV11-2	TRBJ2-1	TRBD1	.	TGTGCCAGCAGCTTAGACCGACAGGGCCCATACAATGAGCAGTTCTTC	CASSLDRQGPYNEQFF
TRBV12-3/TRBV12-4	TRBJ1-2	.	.	TGTGCCAGCAGTTTATCAGGGAACTATGGCTACACCTTC	CASSLSGNYGYTF
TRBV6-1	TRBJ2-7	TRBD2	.	TGTGCCAGCATTCCCGGGACTAGCTACGAGCAGTACTTC	CASIPGTSYEQYF
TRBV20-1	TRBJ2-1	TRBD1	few	TGCAGTGCTGCGGACAGGGGGATTTCCAATGAGCAGTTCTTC	CSAADRGISNEQFF
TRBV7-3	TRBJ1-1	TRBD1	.	TGTGCCAGCAGCTTGGGACAGCGGGGCACTGAAGCTTTCTTT	CASSLGQRGTEAFF
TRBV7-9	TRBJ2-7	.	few	TGTGCCAGCCGCCCTGCAGACTCCTACGAGCAGTACTTC	CASRPADSYEQYF
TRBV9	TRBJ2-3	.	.	TGTGCCAGCAGCGTAGGAACGCGACAGGCAACTAGCACAGATACGCAGTATTTT	CASSVGTRQATSTDTQYF
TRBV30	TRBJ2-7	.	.	TGTGCCTGGAGTGTCGGAAGCTTCTACGAGCAGTACTTC	CAWSVGSFYEQYF
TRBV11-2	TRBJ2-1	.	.	TGTGCCAGCAGCTTAGGGCGGGGAATCGGGGGCCGTTATACTGAGCAGTTCTTC	CASSLGRGIGGRYTEQFF
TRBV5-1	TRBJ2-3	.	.	TGCGCCAGCAGCTTACGGGAAGGTGGGAGCACAGATACGCAGTATTTT	CASSLREGGSTDTQYF
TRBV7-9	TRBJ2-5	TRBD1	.	TGTGCCAGCAGCCCGCGGGACAGGGGGCAAGAGACCCAGTACTTC	CASSPRDRGQETQYF
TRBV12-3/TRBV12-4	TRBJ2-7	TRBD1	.	TGTGCCACCTCGACAGGGGAAGCCCACGAGCAGTACTTC	CATSTGEAHEQYF
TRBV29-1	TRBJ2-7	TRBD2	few	TGCAGCATTCGGACTAGCGTCAACTCCTACGAGCAGTACTTC	CSIRTSVNSYEQYF
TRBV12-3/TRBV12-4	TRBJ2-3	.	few	TGTGCCAGCAGTCTGGCGGACCTCTCGGGCACAGATACGCAGTATTTT	CASSLADLSGTDTQYF
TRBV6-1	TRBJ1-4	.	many	TGTGCCATAAACTGGACTCCCGGAGGAGAAAAACTGTTTTTT	CAINWTPGGEKLFF
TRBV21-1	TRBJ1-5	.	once	TGTGCCAGCAGCCTTATAATCAGGAACAATCAGCCCCAGCATTTT	CASSLIIRNNQPQHF
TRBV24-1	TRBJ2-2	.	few	TGTGCCACCAGTCCTACTATAGCCGGGGAGCTGTTTTTT	CATSPTIAGELFF
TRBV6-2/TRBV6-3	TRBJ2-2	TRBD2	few	TGTGCCAGCAGTTACTCGGGGCTAGCGGGAGGCATCCGGACCGGGGAGCTGTTTTTT	CASSYSGLAGGIRTGELFF
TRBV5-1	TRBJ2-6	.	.	TGCGCCAGCAGCTTGGCGAATCCAGGGGCCAACGTCCTGACTTTC	CASSLANPGANVLTF
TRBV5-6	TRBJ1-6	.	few	TGTGCCAGCAGCTTGACGGGGTCCTATAATTCACCCCTCCACTTT	CASSLTGSYNSPLHF
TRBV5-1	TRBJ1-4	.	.	TGCGCCAGCAGCTTGGATGCCAGGAATGAAAAACTGTTTTTT	CASSLDARNEKLFF
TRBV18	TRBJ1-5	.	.	TGTGCCAGCTCACAATCGTTAGGAGACAATCAGCCCCAGCATTTT	CASSQSLGDNQPQHF
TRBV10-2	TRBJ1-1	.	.	TGCGCCAGCAGTGAGCAGGCCATGAACACTGAAGCTTTCTTT	CASSEQAMNTEAFF
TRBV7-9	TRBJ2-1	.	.	TGTGCCAGCAGCCTAGTAGGGTTGAATGAGCAGTTCTTC	CASSLVGLNEQFF
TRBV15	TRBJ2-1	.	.	TGTGCCACCAGCAAAGCAGGGGTTAATGAGCAGTTCTTC	CATSKAGVNEQFF
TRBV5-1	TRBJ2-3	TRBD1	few	TGCGCCAGCAGCCCGGGACAGGGTATGGATACGCAGTATTTT	CASSPGQGMDTQYF
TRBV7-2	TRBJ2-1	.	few	TGTGCCAGCAGCCGAGCTCCGGGCCAAGTCCGTGAGCAGTTCTTC	CASSRAPGQVREQFF
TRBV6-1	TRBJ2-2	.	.	TGTGCCAGCACGAGGGGGACCGGGGAGCTGTTTTTT	CASTRGTGELFF
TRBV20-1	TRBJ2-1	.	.	TGCAGTGGTAGGCGGCCGACCTACAATGAGCAGTTCTTC	CSGRRPTYNEQFF
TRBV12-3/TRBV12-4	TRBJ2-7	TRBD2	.	TGTGCCAGCACCTATAGCGGGAGCTCCTACGAGCAGTACTTC	CASTYSGSSYEQYF
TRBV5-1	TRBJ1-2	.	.	TGCGCCAGCAGCTTGGGATGGAGTGATGGCTACACCTTC	CASSLGWSDGYTF
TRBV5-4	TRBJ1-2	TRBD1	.	TGTGCCAGCAGCTTGGTTTGGACAGGGGGGAGAGAAGGCTACACCTTC	CASSLVWTGGREGYTF
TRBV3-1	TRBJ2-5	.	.	TGTGCCAGCAGTCGAAGAAGGGGGAGCGGAGAGACCCAGTACTTC	CASSRRRGSGETQYF
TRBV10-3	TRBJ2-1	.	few	TGTGCCACCGGTGGGCCGGAATACAATGAGCAGTTCTTC	CATGGPEYNEQFF
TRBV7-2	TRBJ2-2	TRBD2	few	TGTGCCAGCAGCTTAGGCGGGAGGGGTGTCACCGGGGAGCTGTTTTTT	CASSLGGRGVTGELFF
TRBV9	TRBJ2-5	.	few	TGTGCCAGCAGCGTAGCTGCAGCACAAGAGACCCAGTACTTC	CASSVAAAQETQYF
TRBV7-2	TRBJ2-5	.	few	TGTGCCAGCGAGGGGGGGGGCCTCGACGAGACCCAGTACTTC	CASEGGGLDETQYF
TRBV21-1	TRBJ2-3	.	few	TGTGCCAGCAGCAAATACACAGATACGCAGTATTTT	CASSKYTDTQYF
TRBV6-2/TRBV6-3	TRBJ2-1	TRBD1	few	TGTGCCAGCAGTAAAGGGACAGGGCGCTACAATGAGCAGTTCTTC	CASSKGTGRYNEQFF
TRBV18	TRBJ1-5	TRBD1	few	TGTGCCAGCTCACAAACAGGGGTTAGCAATCAGCCCCAGCATTTT	CASSQTGVSNQPQHF
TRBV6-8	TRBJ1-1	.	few	TGTGCCAGCAGCCAACAGAGGGAGGAGAACACTGAAGCTTTCTTT	CASSQQREENTEAFF